The clone carrying this T cell receptor beta chain was detected ten times or more. Its antigen remains unknown. This entry is derived from a study of Graves' ophthalmopathy and Graves' hyperthyroidism. General study results and limits: Most thyroid clonotypes with frequency above 0.001 were detected in blood too.

RNA transcripts served as template for amplifying TCR beta CDR3 sequences. The workflow started with a first-round RT-PCR run with HTBI primers and then moved on to a second-round multiplex PCR. In TCRdb, the multiplex PCR reads were re-called with MiXCR into one record per CDR3 protein. The data contain about 210,000 distinct CDR3 sequences, over 25% of them singletons. This CDR3 region has 14 residues. V shed 0 bases and J shed 3 bases, with 9 bases lying between them. The germline V gene has CDR1 KGHSH and CDR2 LQKENI. The sample taken for sequencing was peripheral blood. The genes are TRBV18 and TRBJ2-7; D unclear. The sequence was obtained from a man aged 50-59 years with Graves' ophthalmopathy. In nucleotides, the CDR3 is TGTGCCAGCTCACCACCAGCCAGCGTCTACGAGCAGTACTTC. Translated: CASSPPASVYEQYF.